This TCR beta chain was sequenced during a study of response to subunit inactivated influenza vaccine. Study findings and constraints: There was a suggestion from the authors that each seasonal influenza vaccination recruits few new T cells.

Regarding this clonotype: Its specificity is not known.

From the RT-PCR reads, TCRdb called clonotypes with MiXCR, one entry per CDR3 protein. The table has just under 550,000 distinct CDR3 sequences, under 25% seen once. Germline V CDR1 and CDR2: SGHTA, FQGNSA. The CDR3 has 15 amino acids. Trimming shortened V by 5 bases and J by 0 bases, and 13 bases separated the two germline ends. The same data also went into a second study, on T cells expressing NK-cell markers. That investigation notes: For TCR beta, cDNA was produced by 5'RACE template switching with UMIs. Within several experiments, an anti-gamma-delta TCR antibody kept the sorting limited to alpha-beta TCR T cells. A handful of donors likewise had their CD3+CD56-NKG2C+ fraction led by these clonotypes.

The rearrangement links TRBV7-2 to TRBJ2-5; D may be TRBD2 (6 bases). The source was CD4+ T cells sorted from PBMCs, collected 11 to 12 days after vaccination. This clonotype was obtained from a man aged 50 to 59 who received an inactivated influenza vaccine. The CDR3 sequence is CASSLGGTYQETQYF. The CDR3 bases are TGTGCCAGCAGCCTCGGCGGGACGTACCAAGAGACCCAGTACTTC.